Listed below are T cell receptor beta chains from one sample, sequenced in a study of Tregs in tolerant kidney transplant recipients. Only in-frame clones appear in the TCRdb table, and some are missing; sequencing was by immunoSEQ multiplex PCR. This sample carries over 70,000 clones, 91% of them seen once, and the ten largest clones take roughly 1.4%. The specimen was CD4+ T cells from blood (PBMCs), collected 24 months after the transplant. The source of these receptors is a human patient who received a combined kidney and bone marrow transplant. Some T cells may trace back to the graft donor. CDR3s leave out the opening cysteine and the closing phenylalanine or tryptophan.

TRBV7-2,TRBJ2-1,ASSFLSMERGEQF
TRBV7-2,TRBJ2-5,ASSFSRGTETQY
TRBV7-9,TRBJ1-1,ASSLSLRDTEAF
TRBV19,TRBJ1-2,ASSVDSRSYGYP
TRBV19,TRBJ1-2,ASKDNNRSNYGYT
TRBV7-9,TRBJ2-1,ASTRLAGDSYNEQF
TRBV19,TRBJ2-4,ASSSLEIAKNIQY
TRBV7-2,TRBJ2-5,ASSRNSGQGETQY
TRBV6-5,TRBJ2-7,ASSYKQGLTYEQY
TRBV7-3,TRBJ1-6,ASSLMGKYNSPLH
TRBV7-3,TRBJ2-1,ASSSTPAGTRLGHEQF
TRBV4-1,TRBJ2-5,ASSPGRMGETQY
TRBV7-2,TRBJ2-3,ASSLMGGGPRTTYTQY
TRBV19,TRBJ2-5,ASALEYQETQY
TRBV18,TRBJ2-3,ASSGAGGPTDTQY
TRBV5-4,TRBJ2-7,ASSSMKEGAYEQY
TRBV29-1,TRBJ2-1,SVSDKYNEQF